What follows describes a single T cell receptor beta chain. Antigen: not known. These data originate in a study of cytomegalovirus exposure and HLA in healthy donors. The PCR employed 60 Vbeta primers together with 13 Jbeta primers. Sequencing was performed with immunoSEQ multiplex PCR; in TCRdb, only in-frame clones are kept and a portion is missing. The sample includes approximately 180,000 clones, about four fifths of them seen just once. The CDR3 runs 16 residues. The junction had 8 bases not matched to a gene; V was cut back by 6 bases and J by 2 bases. Germline CDR1 reads SEHNR; CDR2 reads FQNEAQ (reference sequence). Findings and caveats of the study: As was reported, the HLA-A and HLA-B alleles of most subjects were accurately predicted from TCR beta sequences.

The gene calls are TRBV7-9 and TRBJ2-1, with 9 bases fitting TRBD2. Specimen: PBMCs. The sequence derives from a man aged 18 to 29 in good health and CMV-seronegative. The CDR3 coding sequence is TGTGCCAGCAGTCCCTCAGCGGGGGGACCCTACAATGAGCAGTTCTTC. Translating gives CASSPSAGGPYNEQFF.